One and the same sample provided the 30 T cell receptor beta chains below, sequenced in a study of spatial heterogeneity in lung cancer. TCRdb called the 5' RACE reads again in MiXCR, with one record for every CDR3 protein. The data contain tens of thousands of distinct CDR3 sequences, about an eighth of them singletons. The time point: sample taken at primary tumor resection. No cell sorting; template was whole RNA from tumor, lung tissue or PBMC. Source: PBMCs, taken at surgery. These receptors all stem from a male donor with early-stage non-small cell lung cancer.

This clonotype was seen at least ten times. The chain couples TRBV10-3 to TRBJ1-5; 9 nucleotides agree with TRBD1. CDR3 length: 17 amino acids. The junction had 12 bases not matched to a gene; V was cut back by 2 bases and J by 7 bases. Per the germline V gene, CDR1 is ENHRY and CDR2 is SYGVKD. DNA of the CDR3: TGTGCCATCAGTGAGACAGACAGGGGGGGAGGTGGACAGCCCCAGCATTTT. It yields the protein CAISETDRGGGGQPQHF.

There are a few counts of this clonotype. V is TRBV4-1 and J is TRBJ2-3, with unresolved D. The length of the CDR3 is 12 residues. Trimming removed 3 bases at V and 5 bases at J, with 6 bases between. The germline V gene encodes CDR1 MGHRA and CDR2 YSYEKL. The CDR3 sequence is CASSQVKDTQYF. DNA of the CDR3: TGCGCCAGCAGCCAGGTCAAAGATACGCAGTATTTT.

This clonotype showed up just a few times. CDR3 amino acids: CASSLPSGRAETNEQFF. The CDR3 DNA is TGTGCCAGCAGCTTACCTAGCGGGAGGGCCGAGACCAATGAGCAGTTCTTC. The chain carries TRBV11-2 and TRBJ2-1, with TRBD2 matching 12 bases. After removal of 2 bases from V and 6 bases from J, the junction contained 8 bases not matched to a gene. Germline V gene data show CDR1 as SGHAT and CDR2 as FQNNGV. This CDR3 has 17 amino acids.

This clonotype was detected only a few times. The rearrangement uses TRBV29-1 and TRBJ2-5, with D tentatively TRBD1 (7 bases). The CDR3 totals 12 residues. V was clipped by 5 bases and J by 10 bases, with 17 bases between them. Germline V gene data show CDR1 as SQVTM and CDR2 as ANQGSEA. The chain's CDR3 is CSVTRGVGDQYF. The CDR3 bases are TGCAGCGTTACCAGGGGGGTTGGGGACCAGTACTTC.

This chain joins TRBV18 and TRBJ2-1, with 7 bases matching TRBD2. With 3 bases clipped from V and 5 bases from J, the junction kept 10 bases outside the gene matches. Germline loops: CDR1 KGHSH, CDR2 LQKENI. This CDR3 region has 16 residues. Here the CDR3 reads CASSPLGGSTDNEQFF. The CDR3 DNA follows: TGTGCCAGCTCACCCCTGGGCGGGAGTACGGACAATGAGCAGTTCTTC.

This clonotype was counted many times. The CDR3 sequence: CASSQGPAGNQPQHF. CDR3 nucleotides: TGTGCCAGCAGTCAGGGACCGGCAGGCAATCAGCCCCAGCATTTT. V usage is TRBV12-3 or TRBV12-4 and J usage is TRBJ1-5; tentative D call: TRBD1 (5 bases). The CDR3 runs 15 residues. The V and J ends lost 5 bases and 2 bases respectively, with 13 bases between them.

This clonotype was observed many times. The chain combines TRBV7-9 with TRBJ2-7; no clear D gene. V was pared by 4 bases and J by 3 bases, with 7 bases between. The CDR3 is 12 residues long. Germline CDR1 is SEHNR and CDR2 is FQNEAQ (reference sequence). The CDR3 region is CASSSRHYEQYF. CDR3 coding DNA: TGTGCCAGCAGCTCCCGACACTACGAGCAGTACTTC.

This clonotype has only a few counts. The J gene is TRBJ2-7, the V gene TRBV29-1; no reliable D call. Germline loops: CDR1 SQVTM, CDR2 ANQGSEA. The CDR3 length is 11 residues. Trimming removed 8 bases at V and 4 bases at J, with 12 bases between. DNA of the CDR3: TGCAGCTTTTGGCTCGGTTACGAGCAGTACTTC. It encodes CSFWLGYEQYF.

This clonotype was seen a few times. This chain joins TRBV7-9 and TRBJ1-2, with TRBD1 identical over 7 bases. In germline, CDR1 is SEHNR, CDR2 FQNEAQ (reference sequence). The CDR3 length is 13 residues. The J segment lost 8 bases and the V segment lost 3 bases, leaving 6 bases of the junction unmatched. In nucleotides, the CDR3 is TGTGCCAGCAGCTTGGGAAGGGGGCAAGGCTACACCTTC. It yields the protein CASSLGRGQGYTF.

The chain combines TRBV6-6 with TRBJ2-3; tentative D call: TRBD1 (5 bases). With 6 bases removed from V and 4 bases from J, the gap between germline ends came to 8 bases. Germline V CDR1 and CDR2: MNHNY, SVGAGI (reference sequence). This CDR3 has 12 residues. The CDR3 DNA follows: TGTGCCAGCAGCACGACAGCAGATACGCAGTATTTT. Protein: CASSTTADTQYF.

The V gene is TRBV5-1, the J gene TRBJ2-1; 9 nucleotides line up with TRBD1. CDR3 length: 13 residues. Germline V gene data show CDR1 as SGHRS and CDR2 as YFSETQ. J gave up 8 bases and V 3 bases, and 3 bases lay outside the gene matches. The CDR3 DNA reads TGCGCCAGCAGCTGGGACAGGGTGGATGAGCAGTTCTTC. Translation: CASSWDRVDEQFF. Full variable domain (remainder filled in from reference TRBV5-1 and TRBJ2-1): KAGVTQTPRYLIKTRGQQVTLSCSPISGHRSVSWYQQTPGQGLQFLFEYFSETQRNKGNFPGRFSGRQFSNSRSEMNVSTLELGDSALYLCASSWDRVDEQFFGPGTRLTVL.

The table lists this clonotype with a few counts. The J gene is TRBJ2-2, the V gene TRBV6-5; D gene ambiguous. Trimming left V 6 bases short and J 5 bases short, with 10 bases between. CDR3 length equals 13 residues. Per the germline V gene, CDR1 is MNHEY and CDR2 is SVGAGI. For the CDR3, the DNA is TGTGCCAGCAGGGATAAAGGGACCGGGGAGCTGTTTTTT. Translated, it gives CASRDKGTGELFF.

The chain is built from TRBV7-9 and TRBJ2-7; D might be TRBD1 (5 bases). This CDR3 is 13 amino acids long. Germline CDR1 SEHNR, CDR2 FQNEAQ (reference sequence). The V end was cut by 4 bases, the J end by 6 bases, with 13 bases between. Written as DNA, the CDR3 is TGTGCCAGCAGCTCCCCAGGGCAGGGCGAGCAGTACTTC. Amino acids: CASSSPGQGEQYF.

This clonotype occurred many times. This rearrangement joins TRBV12-2 to TRBJ2-1; the table's D call, TRBD2, has no DNA check behind it. TRBV12-2 is flagged as a pseudogene. The CDR3 runs 19 residues. Written as DNA, the CDR3 is TGTGCAAGTCGCTGCAGACTAGCGGGTAGGGAAAGCTCCTACAATGAGCAGTTCTTC. Translation: CASRCRLAGRESSYNEQFF.

This clonotype was observed a few times. The chain recombines TRBV5-1 with TRBJ2-7, with D perhaps assigned TRBD1 or TRBD2 (5 bases each). The CDR3 is 14 residues long. V shed 9 bases and J shed 0 bases, with 16 bases lying between them. Germline lookup yields CDR1 SGHRS and CDR2 YFSETQ. The CDR3 nucleotides are TGCGCCACCACCCGGGACGACAGCTCCTACGAGCAGTACTTC. Translated, it gives CATTRDDSSYEQYF.

This clonotype was picked up a small number of times. The rearrangement uses TRBV27 and TRBJ1-1, with 7 bases fitting TRBD1. The J segment lost 3 bases and the V segment lost 6 bases, leaving 10 bases of the junction unmatched. CDR1 and CDR2 (germline): MNHEY, SMNVEV (reference sequence). The CDR3 runs to 15 residues. The CDR3 DNA reads TGTGCCAGCAGCCCCTTAGGGGGCAGGGACACTGAAGCTTTCTTT. Amino acids: CASSPLGGRDTEAFF.

The rearrangement uses TRBV29-1 and TRBJ1-1; maybe TRBD1 (6 bases). CDR1 SQVTM and CDR2 ANQGSEA come from the germline V gene. The length of the CDR3 is 13 residues. The V and J ends lost 7 bases and 6 bases respectively, with 18 bases between them. CDR3 region: CSADGGLTAEAFF. In nucleotides, the CDR3 is TGCAGCGCCGACGGGGGGCTGACGGCTGAAGCTTTCTTT.

This clonotype occurred many times. J is TRBJ1-4 and V is TRBV20-1, with D possibly matching TRBD1 (5 bases). The V end was cut by 5 bases, the J end by 3 bases, with 10 bases between. The CDR3 contains 13 residues. Germline assignment: CDR1 DFQATT and CDR2 SNEGSKA (reference sequence). The CDR3 DNA sequence: TGCAGTGCTCCTGGGGGAGCTAATGAAAAACTGTTTTTT. It encodes CSAPGGANEKLFF.

This chain joins TRBV11-1 and TRBJ2-3; possibly TRBD1 or TRBD2 for D (5 bases each). V was pared by 5 bases and J by 2 bases, with 11 bases between. Germline-derived CDR1 and CDR2 are SGHAT and FQDESV (reference sequence). The CDR3 spans 14 residues. The CDR3 nucleotides are TGTGCCAGCAGCCCGGGGACCTTCACAGATACGCAGTATTTT. This codes for CASSPGTFTDTQYF. The full variable domain, completed using reference TRBV11-1 and TRBJ2-3, is EAEVAQSPRYKITEKSQAVAFWCDPISGHATLYWYRQILGQGPELLVQFQDESVVDDSQLPKDRFSAERLKGVDSTLKIQPAELGDSAMYLCASSPGTFTDTQYFGPGTRLTVL.

CDR3 sequence reads: CASSPIGSGELFF. DNA of the CDR3: TGTGCCAGCAGCCCCATTGGATCCGGGGAGCTGTTTTTT. The chain combines TRBV7-2 with TRBJ2-2; D unresolved. CDR1 and CDR2 from the germline V gene are SGHTA and FQGNSA. The CDR3 sequence is 13 residues long. V lost 5 bases, J lost 6 bases, and 10 bases lay in between. The entire variable domain, with the rest obtained from reference TRBV7-2 and TRBJ2-2, is as follows: GAGVSQSPSNKVTEKGKDVELRCDPISGHTALYWYRQSLGQGLEFLIYFQGNSAPDKSGLPSDRFSAERTGGSVSTLTIQRTQQEDSAVYLCASSPIGSGELFFGEGSRLTVL.

This clonotype appeared many times. This chain links TRBV3-1 with TRBJ1-1; no clear D. In germline, CDR1 is LGHDT, CDR2 YNNKEL (reference sequence). Trimming took 2 bases from V and 0 from J, leaving 7 bases between them. This CDR3 spans 14 amino acids. DNA of the CDR3: TGTGCCAGCAGCCAATTCACCATGAACACTGAAGCTTTCTTT. The encoded protein is CASSQFTMNTEAFF.

This clonotype was picked up many times. The chain employs TRBV29-1 and TRBJ2-1; D possibly corresponds to TRBD2 (5 bases). Germline CDR1 and CDR2: SQVTM and ANQGSEA. Trimming took off 4 bases at V and 3 bases at J, with 7 bases between the two ends. The CDR3 has 12 amino acids. The DNA for the CDR3 is TGCAGCGTTGGAGACTACTACAATGAGCAGTTCTTC. Translation gives CSVGDYYNEQFF.

This chain joins TRBV6-2 or TRBV6-3 and TRBJ1-2; D remains unclear. This CDR3 comprises 14 residues. Trimming stripped 3 bases from V and 1 base from J, with 9 bases between. From germline, CDR1 is MNHEY and CDR2 SVGEGT. CDR3 amino acids: CASSYRRSNYGYTF. The CDR3 bases are TGTGCCAGCAGTTATCGCCGGAGTAACTATGGCTACACCTTC.

V gene TRBV7-9 combines with J gene TRBJ2-5, with 8 positions matching TRBD1. Trimming cost V 2 bases and J 4 bases; bases outside gene matches: 9. This CDR3 region has 16 residues. Germline V CDR1 and CDR2: SEHNR, FQNEAQ (reference sequence). Here the CDR3 reads CASSLTRQGRSETQYF. The CDR3 bases are TGTGCCAGCAGCTTAACGAGACAGGGGAGGTCAGAGACCCAGTACTTC.

In this sample, this clonotype turned up a few times. V usage is TRBV10-3 and J usage is TRBJ1-2; D possibly corresponds to TRBD1 (5 bases). The germline V and J ends were trimmed by 8 bases and 3 bases, with 16 bases remaining between them. The V gene's germline CDR1 is ENHRY and CDR2 SYGVKD. This CDR3 has 14 amino acids. CDR3 nucleotide sequence: TGTGCCATCGGGGGAGGGGAATTGGACTATGGCTACACCTTC. Protein: CAIGGGELDYGYTF.

This chain joins TRBV24-1 and TRBJ1-5; 9 nucleotides agree with TRBD1. V was clipped by 8 bases and J by 7 bases; unmatched bases: 5. This CDR3 comprises 13 residues. Per the germline V gene, CDR1 is KGHDR and CDR2 is SFDVKD. The CDR3 is CATTGQGGQPQHF. CDR3 DNA sequence: TGTGCCACCACGGGACAGGGAGGCCAGCCCCAGCATTTT.

This clonotype was counted ten times or more. The chain uses TRBV28 and TRBJ2-1, with D possibly being TRBD2 (6 bases). Germline assignment: CDR1 MDHEN and CDR2 SYDVKM. There are 12 residues in the CDR3. V was clipped by 8 bases and J by 10 bases, with 15 bases between them. In DNA form, the CDR3 reads TGTGCCAGCTTGTCCGGAGGGCGGGAGCAGTTCTTC. This sequence encodes CASLSGGREQFF.

This clonotype has just a few counts. This sequence joins TRBV6-1 and TRBJ2-3, with D tentatively TRBD1 (6 bases). The ends were cut back, 5 bases at V and 3 bases at J, with 12 bases in the middle. Germline V gene data show CDR1 as MNHNS and CDR2 as SASEGT. The CDR3 contains 14 residues. CDR3: CASSQQGETDTQYF. CDR3 bases: TGTGCCAGCAGTCAACAGGGCGAGACAGATACGCAGTATTTT.

This clonotype was detected many times. The chain uses TRBV15 and TRBJ1-5; TRBD1 aligns across 8 bases. The germline gives CDR1 LNHNV, CDR2 YYDKDF (reference sequence). The CDR3 is 16 residues long. The trim removed 4 bases at V and 6 bases at J, leaving 11 bases unmatched. DNA for the CDR3: TGTGCCACCAGCACCCGCCTACAGGGGGGAGGTCAGCCCCAGCATTTT. Protein sequence: CATSTRLQGGGQPQHF.

This clonotype was seen more than once but under ten times. The chain is built from TRBV20-1 and TRBJ1-2; D gene ambiguous. The germline V gene encodes CDR1 DFQATT and CDR2 SNEGSKA (reference sequence). The CDR3 covers 13 residues. The ends were cut back, 7 bases at V and 2 bases at J, with 14 bases in the middle. CDR3: CSVSDRENYGYTF. CDR3 nucleotide sequence: TGCAGTGTATCGGATCGCGAAAACTATGGCTACACCTTC.